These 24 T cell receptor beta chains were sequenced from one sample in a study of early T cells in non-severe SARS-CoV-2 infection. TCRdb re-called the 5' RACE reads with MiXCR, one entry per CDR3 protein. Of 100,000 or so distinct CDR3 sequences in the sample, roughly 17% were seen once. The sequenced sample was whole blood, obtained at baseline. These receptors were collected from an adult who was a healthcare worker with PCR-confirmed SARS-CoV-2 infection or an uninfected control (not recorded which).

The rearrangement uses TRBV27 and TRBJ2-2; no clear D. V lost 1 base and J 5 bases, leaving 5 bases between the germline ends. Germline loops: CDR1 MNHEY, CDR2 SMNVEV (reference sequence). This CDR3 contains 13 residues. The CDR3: CASSLLGTGELFF. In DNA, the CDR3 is TGTGCCAGCAGTTTATTGGGGACCGGGGAGCTGTTTTTT.

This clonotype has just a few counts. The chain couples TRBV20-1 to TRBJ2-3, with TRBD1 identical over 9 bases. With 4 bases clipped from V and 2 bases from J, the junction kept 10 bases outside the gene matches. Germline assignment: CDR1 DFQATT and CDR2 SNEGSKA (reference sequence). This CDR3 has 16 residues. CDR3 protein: CSAIPPDRGSTDTQYF. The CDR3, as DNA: TGCAGTGCTATCCCCCCGGACAGGGGATCCACAGATACGCAGTATTTT.

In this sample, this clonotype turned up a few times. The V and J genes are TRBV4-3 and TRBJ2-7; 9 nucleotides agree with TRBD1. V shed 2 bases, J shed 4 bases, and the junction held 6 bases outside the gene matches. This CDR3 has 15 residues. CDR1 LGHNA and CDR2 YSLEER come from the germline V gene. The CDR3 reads CASSQTGTGLYEQYF. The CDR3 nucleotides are TGCGCCAGCAGCCAAACCGGGACAGGGCTTTACGAGCAGTACTTC.

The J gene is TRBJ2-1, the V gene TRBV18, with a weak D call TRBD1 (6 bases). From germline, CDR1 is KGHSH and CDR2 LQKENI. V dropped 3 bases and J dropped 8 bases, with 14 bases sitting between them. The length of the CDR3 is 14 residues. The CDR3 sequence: CASSPGTKSHEQFF. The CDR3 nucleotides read TGTGCCAGCTCACCCGGGACAAAGTCCCATGAGCAGTTCTTC.

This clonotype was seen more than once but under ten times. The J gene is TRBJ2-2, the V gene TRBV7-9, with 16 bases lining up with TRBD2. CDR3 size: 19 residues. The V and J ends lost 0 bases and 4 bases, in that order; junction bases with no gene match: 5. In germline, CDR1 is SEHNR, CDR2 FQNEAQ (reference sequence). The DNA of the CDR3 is TGTGCCAGCAGCTTAGCGGGACTAGCGGGAGGGCCGAGCACCGGGGAGCTGTTTTTT. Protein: CASSLAGLAGGPSTGELFF.

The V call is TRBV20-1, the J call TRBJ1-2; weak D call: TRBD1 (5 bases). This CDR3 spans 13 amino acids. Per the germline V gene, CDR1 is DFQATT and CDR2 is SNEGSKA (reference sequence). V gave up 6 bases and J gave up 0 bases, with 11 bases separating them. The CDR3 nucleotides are TGCAGTGCCTTTTGGGGGACTAACTATGGCTACACCTTC. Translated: CSAFWGTNYGYTF.

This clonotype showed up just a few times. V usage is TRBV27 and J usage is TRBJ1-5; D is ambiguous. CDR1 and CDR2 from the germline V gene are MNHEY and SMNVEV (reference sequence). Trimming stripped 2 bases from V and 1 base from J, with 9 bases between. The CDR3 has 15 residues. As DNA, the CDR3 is TGTGCCAGCAGTTTACTTGGCGGAAGCAATCAGCCCCAGCATTTT. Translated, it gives CASSLLGGSNQPQHF.

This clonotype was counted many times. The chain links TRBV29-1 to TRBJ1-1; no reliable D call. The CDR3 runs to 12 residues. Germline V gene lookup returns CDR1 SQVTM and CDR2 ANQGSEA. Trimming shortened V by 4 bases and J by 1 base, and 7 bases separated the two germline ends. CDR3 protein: CSVVQANTEAFF. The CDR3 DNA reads TGCAGCGTTGTTCAGGCGAACACTGAAGCTTTCTTT.

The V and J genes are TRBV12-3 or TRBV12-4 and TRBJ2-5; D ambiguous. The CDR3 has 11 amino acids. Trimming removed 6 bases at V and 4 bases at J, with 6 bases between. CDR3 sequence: CASRILETQYF. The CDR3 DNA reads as TGTGCCAGCAGGATATTAGAGACCCAGTACTTC.

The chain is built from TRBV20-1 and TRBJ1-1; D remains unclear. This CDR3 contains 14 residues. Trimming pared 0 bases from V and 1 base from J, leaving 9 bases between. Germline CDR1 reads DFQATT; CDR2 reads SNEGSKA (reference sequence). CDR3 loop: CSARDPSWNTEAFF. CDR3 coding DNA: TGCAGTGCTAGAGACCCGTCTTGGAACACTGAAGCTTTCTTT.

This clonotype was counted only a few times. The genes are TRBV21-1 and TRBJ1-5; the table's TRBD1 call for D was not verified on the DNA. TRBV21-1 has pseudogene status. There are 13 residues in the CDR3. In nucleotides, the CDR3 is TGTGCCAGCAGCAAATCGGAGGGGGAGCCCCAGCATTTT. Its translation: CASSKSEGEPQHF.

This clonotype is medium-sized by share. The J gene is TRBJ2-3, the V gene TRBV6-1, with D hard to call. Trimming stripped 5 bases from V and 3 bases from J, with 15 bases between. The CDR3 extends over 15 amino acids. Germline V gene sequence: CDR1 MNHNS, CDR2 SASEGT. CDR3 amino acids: CASSSLPQRTDTQYF. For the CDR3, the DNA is TGTGCCAGCAGTTCTCTCCCCCAGCGTACAGATACGCAGTATTTT.

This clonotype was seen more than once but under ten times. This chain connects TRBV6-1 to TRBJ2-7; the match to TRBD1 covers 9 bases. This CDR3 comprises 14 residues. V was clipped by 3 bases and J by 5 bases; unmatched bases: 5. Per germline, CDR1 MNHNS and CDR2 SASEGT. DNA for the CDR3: TGTGCCAGCAGTGACCGGGACAGGGAGGACGAGCAGTACTTC. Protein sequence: CASSDRDREDEQYF.

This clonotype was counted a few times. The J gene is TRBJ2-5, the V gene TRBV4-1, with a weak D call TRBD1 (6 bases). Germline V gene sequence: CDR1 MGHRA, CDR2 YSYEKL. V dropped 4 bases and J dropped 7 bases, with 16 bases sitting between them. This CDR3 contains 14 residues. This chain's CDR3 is CASSPNQGFGTQYF. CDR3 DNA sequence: TGCGCCAGCAGCCCGAATCAGGGGTTCGGGACCCAGTACTTC.

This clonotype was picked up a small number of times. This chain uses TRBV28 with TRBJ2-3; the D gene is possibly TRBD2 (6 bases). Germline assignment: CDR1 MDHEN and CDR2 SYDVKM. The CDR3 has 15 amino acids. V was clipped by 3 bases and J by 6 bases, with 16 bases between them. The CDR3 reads CASSFIGSLMDTQYF. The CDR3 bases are TGTGCCAGCAGTTTTATCGGGAGTCTAATGGATACGCAGTATTTT.

The CDR3 nucleotides are TGTGCCAGCAGTTGCACGGGCTCCTACGAGCAGTACTTC. Its translation is CASSCTGSYEQYF. The rearrangement links TRBV28 to TRBJ2-7; D remains ambiguous. Trimming removed 4 bases from V and 0 bases from J, with 7 bases in between. CDR1 MDHEN and CDR2 SYDVKM come from the germline V gene. The CDR3 covers 13 residues.

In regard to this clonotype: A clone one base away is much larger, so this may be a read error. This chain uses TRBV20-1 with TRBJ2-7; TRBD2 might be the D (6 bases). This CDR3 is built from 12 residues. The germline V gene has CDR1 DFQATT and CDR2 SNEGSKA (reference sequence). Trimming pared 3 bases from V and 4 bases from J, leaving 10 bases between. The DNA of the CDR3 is TGCAGTGCTAGCGGGAGAGGATACGAGCAGTACTTC. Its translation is CSASGRGYEQYF.

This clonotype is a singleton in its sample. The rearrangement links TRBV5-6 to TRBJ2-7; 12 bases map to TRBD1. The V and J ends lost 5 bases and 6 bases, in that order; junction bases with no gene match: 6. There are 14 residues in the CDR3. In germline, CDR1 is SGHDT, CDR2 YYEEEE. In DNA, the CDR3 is TGTGCCAGCAGGTCGGGGACAGGGGGCCGCGAGCAGTACTTC. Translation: CASRSGTGGREQYF.

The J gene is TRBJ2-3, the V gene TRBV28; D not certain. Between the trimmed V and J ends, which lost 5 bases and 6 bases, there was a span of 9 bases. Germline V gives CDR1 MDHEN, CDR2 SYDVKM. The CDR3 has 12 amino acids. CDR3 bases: TGTGCCAGCAGTAGGCCCCCGGATACGCAGTATTTT. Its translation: CASSRPPDTQYF.

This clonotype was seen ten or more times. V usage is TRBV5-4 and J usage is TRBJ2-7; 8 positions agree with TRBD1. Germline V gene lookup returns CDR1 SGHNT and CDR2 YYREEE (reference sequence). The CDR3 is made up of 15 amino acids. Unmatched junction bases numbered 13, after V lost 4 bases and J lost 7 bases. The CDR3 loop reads CASSLRGQGLREQYF. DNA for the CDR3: TGTGCCAGCAGCCTGAGAGGACAGGGATTAAGGGAGCAGTACTTC.

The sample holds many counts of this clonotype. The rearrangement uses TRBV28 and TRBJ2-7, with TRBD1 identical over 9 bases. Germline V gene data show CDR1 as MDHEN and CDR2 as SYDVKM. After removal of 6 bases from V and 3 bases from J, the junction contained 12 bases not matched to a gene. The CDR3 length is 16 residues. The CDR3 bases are TGTGCCAGCAGCCCAGGTGGTGCGGGACAGGGCTACGAGCAGTACTTC. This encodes CASSPGGAGQGYEQYF.

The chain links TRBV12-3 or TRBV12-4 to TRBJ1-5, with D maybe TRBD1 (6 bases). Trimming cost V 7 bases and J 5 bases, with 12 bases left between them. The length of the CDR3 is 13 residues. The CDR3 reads CASKEGGDQPQHF. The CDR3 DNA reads TGTGCCAGCAAGGAGGGGGGAGATCAGCCCCAGCATTTT.

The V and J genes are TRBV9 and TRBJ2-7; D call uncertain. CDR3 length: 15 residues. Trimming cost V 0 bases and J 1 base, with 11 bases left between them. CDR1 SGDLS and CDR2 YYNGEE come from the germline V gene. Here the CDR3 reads CASSVGESLSYEQYF. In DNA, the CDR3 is TGTGCCAGCAGCGTAGGAGAATCGTTATCCTACGAGCAGTACTTC.

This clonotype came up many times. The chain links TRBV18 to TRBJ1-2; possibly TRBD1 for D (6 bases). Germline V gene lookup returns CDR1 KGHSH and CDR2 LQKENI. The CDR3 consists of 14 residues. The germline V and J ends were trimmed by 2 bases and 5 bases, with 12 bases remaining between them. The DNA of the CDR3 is TGTGCCAGCTCACCAGCAGGGGAGGGATATGGCTACACCTTC. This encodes CASSPAGEGYGYTF.